The clone carrying this T cell receptor beta chain was observed a handful of times. As yet, its antigen is unknown. Every isolated RNA sample was fully reverse transcribed, so sequencing captured expressed TCRB transcripts. The repertoire was sequenced with immunoSEQ multiplex PCR; TCRdb's copy has only in-frame clones and lacks some. The data show roughly 700,000 clones, roughly an eighth seen once. The sample originates from a study of beta chain features in type 1 diabetes. The study, taken as a whole, reports: Patients with Type 1 diabetes showed moderately but significantly shorter TCRB CDR3s in all four CD4+ subsets.

Trimming left V 3 bases short and J 0 bases short, with 20 bases between. The CDR3 sequence is 18 residues long. The germline V gene has CDR1 SEHNR and CDR2 FQNEAQ (reference sequence). The rearrangement uses TRBV7-9 and TRBJ1-2; tentatively, D is TRBD1 (6 bases). Sequenced input: naive CD4+ T cells from blood. The source of this sequence is a man in his late teens or twenties with type 1 diabetes. This chain's CDR3 is CASSFGGGTGNANYGYTF. CDR3 in DNA: TGTGCCAGCAGCTTTGGTGGCGGCACAGGGAATGCTAACTATGGCTACACCTTC.